This TCR beta chain was documented in a study of T cell responses to AZD1222 COVID-19 vaccine (dated by TCRdb to about 2021). Regarding the research as a whole: AZD1222 recipients whose second dose came at about 4 weeks and those whose second dose came at about 12 weeks were combined into one group, since spike-specific TCR depth and breadth did not differ between the two schedules. TCR sequencing covered fewer than 250 trial participants: roughly 200 given two doses of AZD1222 and 26 given two doses of MenACWY control vaccine. Enrollment into the trials was organized by age into subgroups of 18-55, 56-69 and 70-plus years, and those subgroups contained roughly 140, 27 and 60 TCR-sequenced participants, respectively.

Paper-wide results and their limitations: CD4 TCRs associated with the vaccine covered the entire spike protein, and the dominant responses were in regions 160-218 and 743-854. Reportedly, close to half of the unique spike-specific TCRs recognized epitopes lying outside the regions that are mutated in the B.1.351 and B.1.1.7 variants. Conclusions about previously exposed vaccinees were limited because only a handful of AZD1222 recipients were SARS-CoV-2 seropositive at baseline. In the small 56-69-year group, the increase in depth fell short of significance, most likely because of low power. Spike-specific TCR breadth and depth rose significantly after two AZD1222 doses compared with day 0 and with MenACWY recipients. Because no day 14 peak-response samples were available, repertoires were characterized only after the peak T cell response. Participants were mostly white British and included more females than males, and it was suggested by the authors that clonal diversity may have been underestimated.

The label giving this sample's time point can be read as: baseline before first vaccination. Vaccinee samples were obtained from the UK trials COV001 and COV002, which included a single-blind randomized controlled phase 2/3 trial of AZD1222 (ChAdOx1 nCoV-19) in healthy adults. For TCRbeta chain sequencing, PBMC samples from trial participants were taken at day 0 and at day 28 after the second dose. With respect to this clone: Its antigen target is currently unknown. Per-nucleotide qualities are absent, and no much larger clonotype sits a single base away.

CDR1 and CDR2 are read off the germline V gene (reference sequence) as PRHDT and FYEKMQ. The junction carries 13 bases between V and J, which are trimmed by 1 base and 0 bases respectively. The CDR3 runs 18 residues from the cysteine to the phenylalanine. The read is trimmed to its CDR3 DNA, 54 bases read in frame from base 1. The CDR3 regions of human TCRbeta chains were subjected to immunosequencing. In the authors' own workflow: Repertoire TCRs were matched against a reference library of SARS-CoV-2-specific TCRs generated with the MIRA antigen-specificity platform. Breadth was defined as the fraction of unique TCRs that were SARS-CoV-2-associated, and depth was defined as the fraction of total T cells that were SARS-CoV-2-associated. Using the MIRA data, each spike-specific TCR was mapped to the spike region that the TCR reacts to and placed in a CD4 or CD8 class. Log10-transformed breadth and depth values were compared by one-way ANOVA with Sidak's multiple comparisons tests. TCRdb limited this immuneACCESS table to in-frame rearrangements with V and J called. A share of clones is missing; checked studies link under half to unresolved V genes, and the rest is unexplained. The V and J calls and clone size were taken over from that table, and D and trimming were inferred from the DNA. The sample has about 56,000 clones on record, 88% of them singletons. The ten top clones hold about 14% of the sample.

This TCR derives from an adult in good health. Sample: peripheral blood, taken on day 0 of AZD1222 vaccination. The receptor chain draws on TRBV13 and TRBJ1-6; the D gene identity is not certain. The CDR3 reads CASSLERTPSSYNSPLHF. In nucleotides, the sequence is TGTGCCAGCAGCTTAGAAAGGACCCCGAGCTCCTATAATTCACCCCTCCACTTT.